The rows below give T cell receptor beta chains drawn from one sample of a study of blood T cell repertoires in COVID-19. The repertoire was sequenced with immunoSEQ multiplex PCR; TCRdb's copy has only in-frame clones and lacks some. The sample includes about 130,000 clones, roughly 85% seen only once; the top ten take under 3.5%. Sequencing was done on a sample of peripheral blood. Receptors were obtained from an elderly woman with COVID-19, enrolled during active disease. Both conserved end residues are part of each CDR3.

J gene: TRBJ2-5
V gene: TRBV2
CDR3 protein: CASSLDRGDQETQYF

J gene: TRBJ1-2
V gene: TRBV2
CDR3 protein: CASSGTGQNDGYTF

J gene: TRBJ1-2
V gene: TRBV15
CDR3 protein: CATSREEGGGYTF

J gene: TRBJ2-5
V gene: TRBV28
CDR3 protein: CASSSFHVQPGLASPHKETQYF

J gene: TRBJ2-3
V gene: TRBV28
CDR3 protein: CASSLSWSAADTQYF

J gene: TRBJ1-4
V gene: TRBV7-9
CDR3 protein: CASSLDRGHEKLFF

J gene: TRBJ1-1
V gene: TRBV7-2
CDR3 protein: CASSLFRDSEAFF

J gene: TRBJ2-7
V gene: TRBV6-5
CDR3 protein: CASSLTVMPYEQYF

J gene: TRBJ2-7
V gene: TRBV6-2/TRBV6-3
CDR3 protein: CASSYELGAAKSYEQYF

J gene: TRBJ1-2
V gene: TRBV18
CDR3 protein: CASSPPAGADGGYGYTF

J gene: TRBJ2-3
V gene: TRBV12-3/TRBV12-4
CDR3 protein: CASSLAAGGLQYF

J gene: TRBJ2-1
V gene: TRBV10-1
CDR3 protein: CARVSVRFRVFYNEQFF

J gene: TRBJ2-4
V gene: TRBV28
CDR3 protein: CASSLFLAGAKNIQYF

J gene: TRBJ2-3
V gene: TRBV5-8
CDR3 protein: CASSRMTGDTQYF

J gene: TRBJ2-5
V gene: TRBV7-2
CDR3 protein: CASNRGLQETQYF

J gene: TRBJ1-2
V gene: TRBV6-2/TRBV6-3
CDR3 protein: CASSTTGLNGYTF

J gene: TRBJ1-2
V gene: TRBV2
CDR3 protein: CASSEADLRGYTF

J gene: TRBJ2-1
V gene: TRBV20-1
CDR3 protein: CSARVTSEQFF

J gene: TRBJ1-1
V gene: TRBV6-2/TRBV6-3
CDR3 protein: CASSYSATEAFF

J gene: TRBJ2-7
V gene: TRBV5-1
CDR3 protein: CASSLVRGSYEQYF

J gene: TRBJ2-2
V gene: TRBV4-3
CDR3 protein: CASSQDWATGELFF

J gene: TRBJ1-4
V gene: TRBV7-2
CDR3 protein: CASSLAPLWQGNEKLFF

J gene: TRBJ1-2
V gene: TRBV6-5
CDR3 protein: CASSYSRQGHYGYTF

J gene: TRBJ2-4
V gene: TRBV6-5
CDR3 protein: CASSQAVSGNIQYF